This TCR beta chain was captured in a study of blood T cells in healthy people across ages. Findings and limits, study-wide: Long-lived donors carried more naive CD4+ cells and greater diversity than aged donors. Estimated diversity that came from one million T cells was considered an underestimate. Shifts in expanded clonotypes may have been confounded by donor CMV status, which was unknown.

In terms of origin and age, donors were healthy Caucasian individuals from Russia aged roughly 6 to 95. The germline CDR1 and CDR2 sequences are SQVTM and ANQGSEA. The CDR3 has 14 residues. The V and J ends lost 4 bases and 0 bases, in that order; junction bases with no gene match: 5. As concerns this clonotype: Its target is not known.

For the second PCR, which ran for about 6 to 11 cycles, a sample-barcoded 5' primer and a J-beta primer mix were used. TCRdb redid the calling of the 5' RACE reads with MiXCR, one entry per CDR3 protein. This sample has 1,800,000 or so distinct CDR3 sequences; around 40% occur once, and the top ten carry 23%. The source of this sequence is a human donor in good health. The rearrangement links TRBV29-1 to TRBJ2-7, with 8 positions matching TRBD2. Material: blood. CDR3 DNA: TGCAGCGTTGTCCCGGGGGGGCCCTCCTACGAGCAGTACTTC. It yields the protein CSVVPGGPSYEQYF.